The entry below describes one T cell receptor beta chain. Its antigen is unknown. Trimming took off 6 bases at V and 3 bases at J, with 16 bases between the two ends. The CDR3 has 14 residues. From germline, CDR1 is SQVTM and CDR2 ANQGSEA. Sequencing targeted expressed TCRB transcripts, as all isolated RNA had been reverse transcribed. Approximately 3.5 million reads, on average, came from each naive, central memory and regulatory T cell sample. Sequencing was performed with immunoSEQ multiplex PCR; in TCRdb, only in-frame clones are kept and a portion is missing. The data contain roughly 240,000 clones, around 25% of them singletons. This record belongs to a study of beta chain features in type 1 diabetes. Findings and caveats of the study: Healthy donors had naive, central memory and Treg TCRB repertoires that appeared less similar than those seen among patients. Using cDNA template may skew counts toward highly expressing activated cells. Shorter templates might be favored by PCR, and equally so in patients and in controls. TCRB CDR3s from Type 1 diabetes patients were moderately but significantly shorter in all four CD4+ subsets.

Sequencing used naive CD4+ T cells from blood. The chain joins TRBV29-1 to TRBJ2-3, with TRBD1 as a possible D gene (6 bases). The clonotype comes from a woman in her twenties or thirties with type 1 diabetes. This chain's CDR3 is CSVSGQSQTDTQYF. In nucleotides, the CDR3 is TGCAGCGTCTCCGGACAGTCACAAACAGATACGCAGTATTTT.